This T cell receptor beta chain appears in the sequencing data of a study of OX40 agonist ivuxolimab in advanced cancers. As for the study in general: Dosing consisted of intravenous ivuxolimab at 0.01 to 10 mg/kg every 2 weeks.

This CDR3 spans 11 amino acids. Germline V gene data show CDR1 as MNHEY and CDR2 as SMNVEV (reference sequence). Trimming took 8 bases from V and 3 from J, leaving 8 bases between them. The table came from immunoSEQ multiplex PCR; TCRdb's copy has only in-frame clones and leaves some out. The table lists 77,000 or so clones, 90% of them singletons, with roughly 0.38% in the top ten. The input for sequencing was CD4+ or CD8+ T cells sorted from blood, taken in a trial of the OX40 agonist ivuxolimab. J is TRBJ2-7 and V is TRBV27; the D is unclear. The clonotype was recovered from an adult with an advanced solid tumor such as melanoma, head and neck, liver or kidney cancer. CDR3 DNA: TGTGCCAGCGCCAAAGGCTACGAGCAGTACTTC. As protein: CASAKGYEQYF.